The 14 T cell receptor beta chains below were found in one sample sequenced in a study of CD8+ T cells in alopecia areata. Extraction of RNA preceded its reverse transcription into cDNA, which served as the sequencing template. This table comes from immunoSEQ multiplex PCR, and its TCRdb copy is limited to in-frame clones, with some not included. The table has over 150,000 clones, 58% seen once. Treatment in this sample: oral pan-JAK inhibitor, 5-10 mg twice daily. The sequencing used CD4+ T cells sorted from blood, collected at week 24, from a patient treated with tofacitinib. The receptors stem from a human donor with alopecia areata.

This chain connects TRBV2 to TRBJ2-1, with 9 bases that match TRBD1. J lost 0 bases, V lost 5 bases, and 2 bases had no gene match. The V gene's germline CDR1 is SNHLY and CDR2 FYNNEI. The CDR3 extends over 15 amino acids. CDR3 DNA sequence: TGTGCCAGCAGTACAGGGGGCAACTCCTACAATGAGCAGTTCTTC. It encodes CASSTGGNSYNEQFF.

This clone showed up just a few times. V usage is TRBV5-1 and J usage is TRBJ2-5; D is ambiguous. This CDR3 comprises 14 residues. V was cut by 0 bases and J by 2 bases, with 8 bases left in between. Germline V gene lookup returns CDR1 SGHRS and CDR2 YFSETQ. The CDR3 region is CASSLDYSQETQYF. Here the CDR3 DNA reads TGCGCCAGCAGCTTGGATTACAGTCAAGAGACCCAGTACTTC.

The rearrangement uses TRBV13 and TRBJ1-3; D is unclear. V lost 0 bases and J lost 7, with 7 bases in between. CDR3 length: 13 amino acids. CDR1 is PRHDT and CDR2 is FYEKMQ in the germline V gene (reference sequence). CDR3 sequence (DNA): TGTGCCAGCAGCTTAGGCGTATCGAACACCATATATTTT. The encoded protein is CASSLGVSNTIYF. Looking up the rest from reference TRBV13 and TRBJ1-3 gives the full variable domain: AAGVIQSPRHLIKEKRETATLKCYPIPRHDTVYWYQQGPGQDPQFLISFYEKMQSDKGSIPDRFSAQQFSDYHSELNMSSLELGDSALYFCASSLGVSNTIYFGEGSWLTVV.

Comments on this clone: Other nucleotide sequences from this sample produce the same CDR3. The chain has TRBV30 and TRBJ2-1; D is ambiguous. Germline-derived CDR1 and CDR2 are GTSNPN and SVGIG (reference sequence). The length of the CDR3 is 13 residues. V was shortened by 3 bases and J by 5 bases, with 11 bases between the two germline ends. CDR3 bases: TGTGCCTGGAGCCACGGACGAGACAATGAGCAGTTCTTC. Protein product: CAWSHGRDNEQFF.

This clone was recorded a few times. This chain links TRBV27 with TRBJ2-7; 10 bases align to TRBD1. From germline, CDR1 is MNHEY and CDR2 SMNVEV (reference sequence). The junction had 8 bases not matched to a gene; V was cut back by 5 bases and J by 4 bases. The CDR3 contains 15 residues. CDR3 loop: CASSKTGGGSYEQYF. The CDR3 nucleotides are TGTGCCAGCAGTAAGACAGGGGGCGGAAGTTACGAGCAGTACTTC.

The chain joins TRBV18 to TRBJ1-6; D not certain. V was clipped by 2 bases and J by 3 bases, with 5 bases between them. This CDR3 comprises 14 residues. CDR1 and CDR2 from the germline V gene are KGHSH and LQKENI. CDR3 nucleotides: TGTGCCAGCTCACCAGGGGACTATAATTCACCCCTCCACTTT. Encoded protein: CASSPGDYNSPLHF.

The chain has TRBV6-6 and TRBJ1-1; D not resolved. The CDR3 extends over 13 amino acids. Trimming removed 10 bases from V and 0 bases from J, with 12 bases in between. The germline CDR1 and CDR2 sequences are MNHNY and SVGAGI (reference sequence). The CDR3 DNA follows: TGTGCCACTTCTTCTAGGATGAACACTGAAGCTTTCTTT. It translates to CATSSRMNTEAFF.

In regard to this clone: A read error may account for a junction end that differs from germline. J is TRBJ2-7 and V is TRBV4-2, with D perhaps given as TRBD1 or TRBD2 (5 bases each). Germline CDR1 LGHNA, CDR2 YNFKEQ. The length of the CDR3 is 13 residues. CDR3: CASSQQIRDPICF. The CDR3 nucleotides are TGTGCCAGCAGCCAACAAATCCGGGACCCCATTTGCTTC.

CDR3 loop: CSVARGNSGNTIYF. CDR3 coding DNA: TGCAGCGTGGCCAGGGGGAACTCTGGAAACACCATATATTTT. The V gene is TRBV29-1, the J gene TRBJ1-3; 7 bases agree with TRBD1. CDR3 size: 14 residues. Germline V gives CDR1 SQVTM, CDR2 ANQGSEA. V shed 6 bases, J shed 0 bases, and the junction held 5 bases outside the gene matches.

This clone was counted a few times. The rearrangement joins TRBV5-6 to TRBJ2-3; D possibly corresponds to TRBD1 (5 bases). Per the germline V gene, CDR1 is SGHDT and CDR2 is YYEEEE. The length of the CDR3 is 14 residues. V shed 0 bases and J shed 1 base, with 6 bases lying between them. The CDR3 nucleotides read TGTGCCAGCAGCTTGGAGACAGGCACAGATACGCAGTATTTT. Translating it yields CASSLETGTDTQYF. Supplemented by reference TRBV5-6 and TRBJ2-3, the full variable domain reads DAGVTQSPTHLIKTRGQQVTLRCSPKSGHDTVSWYQQALGQGPQFIFQYYEEEERQRGNFPDRFSGHQFPNYSSELNVNALLLGDSALYLCASSLETGTDTQYFGPGTRLTVL.

The gene calls are TRBV29-1 and TRBJ2-1; 14 nucleotides agree with TRBD2. Germline V CDR1 and CDR2: SQVTM, ANQGSEA. The CDR3 loop spans 14 amino acids. With V trimmed by 7 bases and J by 7 bases, 6 bases remained unmatched. CDR3 amino acids: CSARLAGGPNEQFF. In nucleotides, the CDR3 is TGCAGCGCCCGACTAGCGGGAGGGCCTAATGAGCAGTTCTTC.

This clone occurred a few times. The chain combines TRBV30 with TRBJ2-4; D perhaps matches TRBD1 (5 bases). V was cut by 4 bases and J by 0 bases, with 7 bases left in between. The germline V gene encodes CDR1 GTSNPN and CDR2 SVGIG (reference sequence). The length of the CDR3 is 13 residues. CDR3 loop: CAWNRGAKNIQYF. CDR3 coding DNA: TGTGCCTGGAATAGGGGAGCCAAAAACATTCAGTACTTC. Combining the CDR3 with reference TRBV30 and TRBJ2-4 gives the whole variable domain SQTIHQWPATLVQPVGSPLSLECTVEGTSNPNLYWYRQAAGRGLQLLFYSVGIGQISSEVPQNLSASRPQDRQFILSSKKLLLSDSGFYLCAWNRGAKNIQYFGAGTRLSVL.

This chain joins TRBV5-1 and TRBJ1-1; 8 bases are a match to TRBD1. Germline V gene sequence: CDR1 SGHRS, CDR2 YFSETQ. The CDR3 length is 15 residues. J lost 3 bases, V lost 1 base, and 5 bases had no gene match. The CDR3, as DNA: TGCGCCAGCAGCTTGCCGGGGACAGGCCACACTGAAGCTTTCTTT. Protein: CASSLPGTGHTEAFF.

J is TRBJ2-7 and V is TRBV7-8, with unresolved D. The CDR3 length is 12 residues. The germline V gene has CDR1 SGHVS and CDR2 FQNEAQ. V was clipped by 1 base and J by 4 bases, with 5 bases between them. The DNA of the CDR3 is TGTGCCAGCAGCTTAGTCCGGTACGAGCAGTACTTC. Its translation is CASSLVRYEQYF.